Listed below are T cell receptor beta chains from one sample, sequenced in a study of somatic mutations in cytotoxic T cells in rheumatoid arthritis. Here immunoSEQ multiplex PCR was the method, and the copy in TCRdb shows in-frame clones only, minus some. Among roughly 20,000 clones listed, around 81% were seen once. Sequenced: CD8+ T cells sorted from blood. The receptors originated from an adult with rheumatoid arthritis. Both conserved end residues are part of each CDR3. Each record gives: J gene, V gene, clone size, D gene, CDR3 protein, CDR3 DNA. The D gene is left open where the match is weak. Not all rows give a size; the values are once, few, many and, for expanded clones, a class.

J gene: TRBJ1-5
V gene: TRBV5-8
clone size: -
D gene: -
CDR3 protein: CASSLFGGNQPQHF
CDR3 DNA: TGTGCCAGCAGCTTGTTTGGGGGCAATCAGCCCCAGCATTTT

J gene: TRBJ2-3
V gene: TRBV29-1
clone size: -
D gene: -
CDR3 protein: CSVENVGDTQYF
CDR3 DNA: TGCAGCGTTGAAAACGTGGGAGATACGCAGTATTTT

J gene: TRBJ2-1
V gene: TRBV15
clone size: -
D gene: TRBD2
CDR3 protein: CATSQLAGGMNEQFF
CDR3 DNA: TGTGCCACCAGCCAACTAGCGGGGGGGATGAATGAGCAGTTCTTC

J gene: TRBJ1-5
V gene: TRBV6-1
clone size: -
D gene: -
CDR3 protein: CASSDRGGSNQPQHF
CDR3 DNA: TGTGCCAGCAGTGACAGGGGAGGTAGCAATCAGCCCCAGCATTTT

J gene: TRBJ2-5
V gene: TRBV5-4
clone size: -
D gene: -
CDR3 protein: CASSLGTRQETQYF
CDR3 DNA: TGTGCCAGCAGCCTAGGGACACGTCAAGAGACCCAGTACTTC

J gene: TRBJ2-2
V gene: TRBV7-3
clone size: -
D gene: -
CDR3 protein: CASSFNTGELFF
CDR3 DNA: TGTGCCAGCAGCTTTAACACCGGGGAGCTGTTTTTT

J gene: TRBJ2-1
V gene: TRBV27
clone size: -
D gene: -
CDR3 protein: CASSLNRPMNEQFF
CDR3 DNA: TGTGCCAGCAGTTTAAACAGGCCCATGAATGAGCAGTTCTTC

J gene: TRBJ2-7
V gene: TRBV2
clone size: -
D gene: TRBD2
CDR3 protein: CASSGLAGEGRYEQYF
CDR3 DNA: TGTGCCAGCAGTGGGCTAGCGGGGGAGGGACGCTACGAGCAGTACTTC

J gene: TRBJ2-2
V gene: TRBV9
clone size: -
D gene: TRBD2
CDR3 protein: CASSERAGPGELFF
CDR3 DNA: TGTGCCAGCAGCGAAAGAGCGGGGCCCGGGGAGCTGTTTTTT

J gene: TRBJ1-2
V gene: TRBV7-3
clone size: once
D gene: -
CDR3 protein: CASSPGANYGYTF
CDR3 DNA: TGTGCCAGCAGCCCCGGGGCAAACTATGGCTACACCTTC

J gene: TRBJ2-4
V gene: TRBV9
clone size: -
D gene: -
CDR3 protein: CASSVAGGPGKNIQYF
CDR3 DNA: TGTGCCAGCAGCGTAGCAGGGGGGCCGGGCAAAAACATTCAGTACTTC

J gene: TRBJ2-7
V gene: TRBV5-6
clone size: -
D gene: TRBD1
CDR3 protein: CASSLGTGTYEQYF
CDR3 DNA: TGTGCCAGCAGCTTGGGGACAGGGACCTACGAGCAGTACTTC

J gene: TRBJ2-1
V gene: TRBV5-6
clone size: -
D gene: -
CDR3 protein: CASSLATGMNNEQFF
CDR3 DNA: TGTGCCAGCAGCTTGGCCACGGGAATGAACAATGAGCAGTTCTTC

J gene: TRBJ2-1
V gene: TRBV25-1
clone size: -
D gene: -
CDR3 protein: CASSGNRVGLYNEQFF
CDR3 DNA: TGTGCCAGCAGTGGGAACAGAGTAGGGCTCTACAATGAGCAGTTCTTC

J gene: TRBJ2-2
V gene: TRBV2
clone size: -
D gene: -
CDR3 protein: CASTEGANTGELFF
CDR3 DNA: TGTGCCAGCACTGAGGGGGCGAACACCGGGGAGCTGTTTTTT

J gene: TRBJ2-3
V gene: TRBV30
clone size: -
D gene: TRBD2
CDR3 protein: CAWETIRVNSGRPDTQYF
CDR3 DNA: TGTGCCTGGGAGACAATTAGGGTCAATAGCGGGAGGCCAGATACGCAGTATTTT